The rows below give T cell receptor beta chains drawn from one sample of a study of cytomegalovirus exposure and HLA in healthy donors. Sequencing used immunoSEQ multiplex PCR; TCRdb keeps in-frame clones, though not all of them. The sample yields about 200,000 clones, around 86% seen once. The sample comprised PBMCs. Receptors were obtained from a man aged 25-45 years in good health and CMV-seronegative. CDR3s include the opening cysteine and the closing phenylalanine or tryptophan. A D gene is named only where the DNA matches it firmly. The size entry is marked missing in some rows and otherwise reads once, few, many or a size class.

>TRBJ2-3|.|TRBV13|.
CASSPTRGSDTQYF
TGTGCCAGCAGCCCCACCCGGGGTAGCGATACGCAGTATTTT
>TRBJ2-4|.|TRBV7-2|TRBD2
CASSSLAGLAKNIQYF
TGTGCCAGCAGCTCCTTAGCGGGACTAGCCAAAAACATTCAGTACTTC
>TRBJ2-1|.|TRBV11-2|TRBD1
CASSLARLPGQYNEQFF
TGTGCCAGCAGCTTAGCGCGTCTCCCGGGACAGTACAATGAGCAGTTCTTC
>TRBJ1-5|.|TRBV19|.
CASSNRNQPQHF
TGTGCCAGTAGTAATCGGAATCAGCCCCAGCATTTT
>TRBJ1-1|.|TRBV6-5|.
CASSRGRNTEAFF
TGTGCCAGCAGTCGGGGGAGAAACACTGAAGCTTTCTTT
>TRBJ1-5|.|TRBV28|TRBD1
CASGQAGQPQHF
TGTGCCAGCGGACAGGCCGGTCAGCCCCAGCATTTT
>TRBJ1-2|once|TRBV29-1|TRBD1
CSAEYLVRGTGGPGSSWGYTF
TGCAGCGCTGAGTACCTGGTTCGCGGGACAGGGGGCCCCGGATCCTCGTGGGGCTACACCTTC
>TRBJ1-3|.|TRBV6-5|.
CASSRGSFSGNTIYF
TGTGCCAGCAGTCGGGGGAGTTTCTCTGGAAACACCATATATTTT
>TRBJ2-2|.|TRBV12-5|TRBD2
CASGLPNGGTNTGELFF
TGTGCTAGTGGTTTGCCGAACGGGGGGACGAACACCGGGGAGCTGTTTTTT
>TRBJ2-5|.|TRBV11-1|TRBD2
CASSQGTSGNQETQYF
TGTGCCAGCAGCCAGGGGACTAGCGGGAACCAAGAGACCCAGTACTTC
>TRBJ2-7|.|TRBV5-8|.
CASSLAGDRTIYEQYF
TGTGCCAGCAGCTTGGCCGGCGACAGAACAATCTACGAGCAGTACTTC
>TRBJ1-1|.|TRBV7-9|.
CASTQKVTGKKTEAFF
TGTGCCAGCACCCAAAAAGTAACAGGGAAGAAGACTGAAGCTTTCTTT
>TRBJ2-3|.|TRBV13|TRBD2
CASSLDGWEGRSDTQYF
TGTGCCAGCAGCTTAGACGGGTGGGAGGGCCGATCAGATACGCAGTATTTT
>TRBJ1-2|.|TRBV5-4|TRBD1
CASSFTTGGGLYGYTF
TGTGCCAGCAGCTTTACGACAGGGGGAGGCCTCTATGGCTACACCTTC
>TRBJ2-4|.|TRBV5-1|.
CASSLVPGAIQYF
TGCGCCAGCAGCTTGGTCCCAGGGGCCATTCAGTACTTC
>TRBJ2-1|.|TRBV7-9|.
CASREGGANNEQFF
TGTGCCAGCAGGGAAGGGGGGGCGAACAATGAGCAGTTCTTC
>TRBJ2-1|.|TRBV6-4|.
CASSQGDTNEQFF
TGTGCCAGCAGCCAAGGGGACACCAATGAGCAGTTCTTC
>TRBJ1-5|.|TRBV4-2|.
CASSRGAWEPQHF
TGTGCCAGTAGCCGTGGGGCCTGGGAGCCCCAGCATTTT
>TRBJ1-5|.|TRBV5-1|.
CASSPVGEGQPQHF
TGCGCCAGCAGCCCAGTCGGTGAGGGACAGCCCCAGCATTTT
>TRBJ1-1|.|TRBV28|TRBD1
CASSSHYRWDRTRGNTEAFF
TGTGCCAGCTCCTCCCACTACCGCTGGGACAGGACACGAGGGAACACTGAAGCTTTCTTT
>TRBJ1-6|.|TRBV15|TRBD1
CATSGPETGPNSPLHF
TGTGCCACCAGCGGACCCGAGACAGGGCCAAATTCACCCCTCCACTTT
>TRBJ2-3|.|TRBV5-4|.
CASSPSYSSTDTQYF
TGTGCCAGCAGCCCCTCCTATTCTAGCACAGATACGCAGTATTTT
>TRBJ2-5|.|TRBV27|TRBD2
CASSLRLAGGPQETQYF
TGTGCCAGCAGTTTACGGCTAGCGGGAGGGCCCCAAGAGACCCAGTACTTC
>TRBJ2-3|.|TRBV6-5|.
CASSYRVLSTDTQYF
TGTGCCAGCAGTTACCGAGTACTCAGCACAGATACGCAGTATTTT
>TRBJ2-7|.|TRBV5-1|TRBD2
CASRPWTSGGGAEQYF
TGCGCCAGCAGGCCCTGGACTAGCGGGGGAGGGGCCGAGCAGTACTTC
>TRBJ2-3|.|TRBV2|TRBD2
CASSGGRAADTQYF
TGTGCCAGCAGTGGCGGGAGGGCCGCGGATACGCAGTATTTT
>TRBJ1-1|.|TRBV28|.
CASSKSGLMNTEAFF
TGTGCCAGCAGTAAGTCAGGGCTCATGAACACTGAAGCTTTCTTT
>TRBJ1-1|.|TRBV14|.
CASSSSLTGEAFF
TGTGCCAGCAGTTCGTCCCTTACGGGTGAAGCTTTCTTT